This is a list of T cell receptor beta chains from one sample in a study of blood T cell repertoires in COVID-19. Assay used: immunoSEQ multiplex PCR; TCRdb lists only in-frame clones, some missing. Of hundreds of thousands of clones in the sample, about 85% are singletons; the top ten hold 9.5% to 15%. Sequenced material: peripheral blood. These receptors all come from a woman in her late teens or twenties who had recovered from COVID-19. CDR3s include the opening cysteine and the closing phenylalanine or tryptophan. A D gene is named only where the DNA matches it firmly. Where a row states a size, it is once, few, many or the class of an expanded clone; other rows omit it.

TRBV20-1	.	TRBJ2-7	.	TGCAGTGCTAGAGATTCCAACGAGCAGTACTTC	CSARDSNEQYF
TRBV5-1	.	TRBJ2-1	.	TGCGCCAGCAGCTTCGCATATAGCGGACTCTACAATGAGCAGTTCTTC	CASSFAYSGLYNEQFF
TRBV10-2	.	TRBJ2-7	.	TGCGCCAGCAGCGGACAAGTGGCCGAGCAGTACTTC	CASSGQVAEQYF
TRBV6-5	.	TRBJ1-2	.	TGTGCCAGCAGTCAAAACAGGGACCGGAACTATGGCTACACCTTC	CASSQNRDRNYGYTF
TRBV10-3	once	TRBJ1-5	TRBD1	TGTGCCATCAGTGGGACGGGGACAGGGGGCAATCAGCCCCAGCATTTT	CAISGTGTGGNQPQHF
TRBV9	.	TRBJ1-6	.	TGTGCCAGCAGCGTAGGAGGGGGTAGCTATAATTCACCCCTCCACTTT	CASSVGGGSYNSPLHF
TRBV6-5	.	TRBJ2-7	.	TGTGCCAGCAGCGGTCCCGAGCACGAGCAGTACTTC	CASSGPEHEQYF
TRBV2	.	TRBJ1-5	TRBD1	TGTGCCAGCAGTGAAGAGACAGGGGCCAATCAGCCCCAGCATTTT	CASSEETGANQPQHF
TRBV5-5	.	TRBJ1-1	.	TGTGCCAGCAGCTACCCAGAAAACACTGAAGCTTTCTTT	CASSYPENTEAFF
TRBV28	once	TRBJ2-3	TRBD1	TGTGCCAGCATCTCGGGACAGGATTCAGATACGCAGTATTTT	CASISGQDSDTQYF
TRBV5-1	.	TRBJ2-3	.	TGCGCCAGCAGCTTGTTCGTCACAGATACGCAGTATTTT	CASSLFVTDTQYF
TRBV3-1/TRBV3-2	.	TRBJ1-5	.	TGTGCCAGCAGCCAAGATTTACCAGCCGGGAGCCATCAGCCCCAGCATTTT	CASSQDLPAGSHQPQHF
TRBV4-3	.	TRBJ1-1	.	TGCGCCAGCAGCCAAGATTGGGCTACGAACACTGAAGCTTTCTTT	CASSQDWATNTEAFF
TRBV7-9	.	TRBJ2-5	.	TGTGCCAGCAGCGGCCCCCAAGCGGGCCTACAAGAGACCCAGTACTTC	CASSGPQAGLQETQYF
TRBV7-2	.	TRBJ1-5	TRBD1	TGTGCCAGCAGCTCCAAGAAAGGACAGGGAGGGAGCAGCAATCAGCCCCAGCATTTT	CASSSKKGQGGSSNQPQHF
TRBV18	.	TRBJ1-5	TRBD1	TGTGCCAGCTCACCAAACGACAGGGTGCATCAGCCCCAGCATTTT	CASSPNDRVHQPQHF
TRBV4-1	.	TRBJ1-1	.	TGCGCCAGCAGCCAGCTGTCCGTGACTGTGAACACTGAAGCTTTCTTT	CASSQLSVTVNTEAFF
TRBV7-6	.	TRBJ2-7	TRBD2	TGTGCCAGCAGCCCCCCGGGGGGTCGGAGTTACGAGCAGTACTTC	CASSPPGGRSYEQYF
TRBV10-1	few	TRBJ1-1	TRBD1	TGCGCCAGCAGTGTGGACAGGATTGAAGCTTTCTTT	CASSVDRIEAFF
TRBV4-1	.	TRBJ1-2	.	TGCGCCAGCAGCCAAGACCTATCGGGCTATGGCTACACCTTC	CASSQDLSGYGYTF
TRBV10-2	.	TRBJ1-1	.	TGCGCCAGCAGTGAGGGGGCCGGCACTGAAGCTTTCTTT	CASSEGAGTEAFF
TRBV13	.	TRBJ2-3	.	TGTGCCAGCAGCTTCTTAGCGGCCCTCACAGATACGCAGTATTTT	CASSFLAALTDTQYF
TRBV25-1	once	TRBJ2-7	TRBD1	TGTGCCAGCAGTGAACAGGACAGGGGTATCGAGCAGTACTTC	CASSEQDRGIEQYF
TRBV7-2	.	TRBJ2-7	TRBD2	TGTGCCAGCAGCCTAGGGACTAGCGGGAACCCCTACGAGCAGTACTTC	CASSLGTSGNPYEQYF
TRBV14	.	TRBJ1-6	.	TGTGCCAGCAGCCAGTCGGACATGGCAAGGAGCTCCTATAATTCACCCCTCCACTTT	CASSQSDMARSSYNSPLHF
TRBV9	.	TRBJ1-1	TRBD1	TGTGCCAGCAGCGGCCACAGGGGGGGAACTGAAGCTTTCTTT	CASSGHRGGTEAFF
TRBV2	.	TRBJ2-3	.	TGTGCCAGCAGTGAAGACTTCACAGATACGCAGTATTTT	CASSEDFTDTQYF
TRBV6-6	.	TRBJ1-2	TRBD1	TGTGCCAGCAGTCGCAGCACCCCCGGGACAGGGACTAACTATGGCTACACCTTC	CASSRSTPGTGTNYGYTF
TRBV19	.	TRBJ2-1	TRBD1	TGTGCCAGTACGAAATCAGTGGGACAGCTGAGCTCCTACAATGAGCAGTTCTTC	CASTKSVGQLSSYNEQFF
TRBV5-1	.	TRBJ1-4	TRBD1	TGCGCCAGCAGCTTGGTTGGGTACGGGACAGCCAAGTCGCGGGCTAATGAAAAACTGTTTTTT	CASSLVGYGTAKSRANEKLFF
TRBV19	.	TRBJ2-5	TRBD1	TGTGCCAGTAGTACTGGGACAGGGTTTGAGACCCAGTACTTC	CASSTGTGFETQYF
TRBV5-4	.	TRBJ2-1	.	TGTGCCAGCAGCTTTGCACTTTTTGCGGGCCACTACAATGAGCAGTTCTTC	CASSFALFAGHYNEQFF
TRBV4-3	.	TRBJ1-2	.	TGCGCCAGCAGCCAAGACTCGGGGTTCGACTATGGCTACACCTTC	CASSQDSGFDYGYTF
TRBV18	.	TRBJ1-1	TRBD1	TGTGCCAGCGCGAGCAGGGGGAAGGAAGCTTTCTTT	CASASRGKEAFF
TRBV6-2/TRBV6-3	.	TRBJ2-3	.	TGTGCCAGCAGTACTCTTTGGGGGAGGACAGATACGCAGTATTTT	CASSTLWGRTDTQYF
TRBV28	.	TRBJ2-1	.	TGTGCCAGCAGGGCCGGGACAACTTTCAATGAGCAGTTCTTC	CASRAGTTFNEQFF
TRBV4-3	.	TRBJ2-7	TRBD2	TGCGCCAGCAGCCAAGGGCGGCTAGCGGGACTACCAGTCTACGAGCAGTACTTC	CASSQGRLAGLPVYEQYF
TRBV5-4	.	TRBJ2-7	.	TGTGCCAGCAGCCCGGGACTCTCCTACGAGCAGTACTTC	CASSPGLSYEQYF
TRBV12-3/TRBV12-4	.	TRBJ1-4	.	TGTGCCAGCAGTTGGGGGGGAGAACTGTTTTTT	CASSWGGELFF
TRBV5-6	.	TRBJ1-1	TRBD1	TGTGCCAGCAGCTACGACAGGGGTCGCACTGAAGCTTTCTTT	CASSYDRGRTEAFF
TRBV6-2/TRBV6-3	once	TRBJ2-1	TRBD2	TGTGCCAGCAGTTACTCTCCGACTAGCGGGCTTTACAATGAGCAGTTCTTC	CASSYSPTSGLYNEQFF
TRBV7-9	.	TRBJ1-6	.	TGTGCCAGCAGCTTAGCGCCTGGGGAGAGGGGGTCACCCCTCCACTTT	CASSLAPGERGSPLHF
TRBV5-4	.	TRBJ1-1	.	TGTGCCAGCACCTGGAACACTGAAGCTTTCTTT	CASTWNTEAFF
TRBV3-1/TRBV3-2	.	TRBJ1-2	.	TGTGCCAGCAGCCAAGAAGGGAGTCTGCGATATGGCTACACCTTC	CASSQEGSLRYGYTF
TRBV6-5	.	TRBJ1-3	TRBD1	TGTGCCAGCAGATCCGACAGGGGTGGAAACACCATATATTTT	CASRSDRGGNTIYF
TRBV6-1	.	TRBJ2-1	TRBD2	TGTGCCAGCAGTGACAGAACTAGCGGGAGTATAGGTTACGTTCTTGAGCAGTTCTTC	CASSDRTSGSIGYVLEQFF
TRBV25-1	.	TRBJ1-6	.	TGTGCCAGCAGTGAATTTGGGGAGTGGTCACCCCTCCACTTT	CASSEFGEWSPLHF
TRBV19	.	TRBJ1-2	TRBD1	TGTGCCAGTAGGACCGGGACAGGGGCCGGTGGCTACACCTTC	CASRTGTGAGGYTF
TRBV7-8	once	TRBJ1-2	.	TGTGCCAGCAGCACCCCGCAAGCTTCCCCTAACTATGGCTACACCTTC	CASSTPQASPNYGYTF
TRBV5-6	.	TRBJ2-2	TRBD2	TGTGCCAGCAGCTGGACCGGGACTAGCCGAAACACCGGGGAGCTGTTTTTT	CASSWTGTSRNTGELFF
TRBV4-1	.	TRBJ2-5	.	TGCGCCAGCAGCCAAGATGTTACGGTTTGGGAGACCCAGTACTTC	CASSQDVTVWETQYF
TRBV13	.	TRBJ2-3	.	TGTGCCAGCAGCCTTACGGGACTTTTCACAGATACGCAGTATTTT	CASSLTGLFTDTQYF
TRBV29-1	.	TRBJ2-1	.	TGCAGCGTTGTATCCGATGAGCAGTTCTTC	CSVVSDEQFF
TRBV28	.	TRBJ2-7	.	TGTGCCAGCAGGGCCACAGGTGAACCCTACGAGCAGTACTTC	CASRATGEPYEQYF
TRBV5-1	.	TRBJ1-2	.	TGCGCCAGCAGCCCGGGGGGAAACTATGGCTACACCTTC	CASSPGGNYGYTF
TRBV25-1	.	TRBJ1-1	TRBD1	TGTGCCAGCAGTGAACTGGGCAGGGGGCTCTGGGAAACTGAAGCTTTCTTT	CASSELGRGLWETEAFF
TRBV11-2	.	TRBJ2-2	.	TGTGCCAGCAGCCGGAGGGGGCAGGGGCTCGGCGGGGAGCTGTTTTTT	CASSRRGQGLGGELFF
TRBV27	.	TRBJ1-5	.	TGTGCCAGCAGTGAGACAGGCCCCAATCAGCCCCAGCATTTT	CASSETGPNQPQHF
TRBV21-1	.	TRBJ1-2	.	TGTGCCAGCAGCAAAGAGGACAGGGAGGGTGGCTACACCTTC	CASSKEDREGGYTF
TRBV6-4	.	TRBJ1-2	.	TGTGCCAGCAGTGACTCCGGGGGCTATGGCTACACCTTC	CASSDSGGYGYTF